The 24 T cell receptor beta chains listed next were all sequenced from one sample in a study of blood T cell repertoires in COVID-19. Data came from immunoSEQ multiplex PCR; TCRdb stores just in-frame clones and leaves some out. The sample holds some 130,000 clones, under 95% seen once. Sequencing was performed on peripheral blood. All receptors come from a man between 60 and 75 years old with COVID-19, enrolled during active disease.

This rearrangement joins TRBV6-5 to TRBJ1-2; maybe TRBD1 (6 bases). CDR1 and CDR2 (germline): MNHEY, SVGAGI. The V and J ends lost 7 bases and 5 bases respectively, with 11 bases between them. The CDR3 length is 12 residues. Here the CDR3 reads CASMGGGYGYTF. CDR3 DNA: TGTGCCAGCATGGGAGGGGGATATGGCTACACCTTC.

This chain connects TRBV19 to TRBJ2-1, with 11 positions matching TRBD2. Germline V gene sequence: CDR1 LNHDA, CDR2 SQIVND (reference sequence). The CDR3 length is 16 residues. V shed 5 bases and J 5 bases; nucleotides not matched to a gene: 8. The CDR3 reads CASSPLPGLADNEQFF. The CDR3 DNA follows: TGTGCCAGTAGTCCCCTCCCGGGACTAGCGGACAATGAGCAGTTCTTC.

The J gene is TRBJ2-1, the V gene TRBV28, with 13 bases lining up with TRBD2. This CDR3 is 19 amino acids long. Germline CDR1 reads MDHEN; CDR2 reads SYDVKM. The ends lost 5 bases at V and 6 bases at J; junction bases unmatched: 16. The CDR3 coding sequence is TGTGCCAGCAGTATACTAGCGGGAGGGCCCTACCTCGAAACCAATGAGCAGTTCTTC. Encoded protein: CASSILAGGPYLETNEQFF.

The chain is built from TRBV11-2 and TRBJ1-2; D gene uncertain. Trimming cost V 3 bases and J 2 bases, with 10 bases left between them. This CDR3 has 14 amino acids. Per germline, CDR1 SGHAT and CDR2 FQNNGV. CDR3 bases: TGTGCCAGCAGCTTTTCACAGATCAACTATGGCTACACCTTC. Translating gives CASSFSQINYGYTF.

The gene calls are TRBV6-6 and TRBJ2-4; weak D call: TRBD2 (6 bases). With 6 bases removed from V and 0 bases from J, the gap between germline ends came to 24 bases. The germline V gene has CDR1 MNHNY and CDR2 SVGAGI (reference sequence). This CDR3 comprises 19 residues. In nucleotides, the CDR3 is TGTGCCAGCAGCCGATCCCCTGGGGGGAGCAGTTTAGCCAAAAACATTCAGTACTTC. Protein: CASSRSPGGSSLAKNIQYF.

The chain recombines TRBV24-1 with TRBJ1-2; possibly TRBD1 for D (6 bases). Germline CDR1 KGHDR, CDR2 SFDVKD. Deletions cut 2 bases from V and 4 bases from J, with 13 bases between. The CDR3 runs to 15 residues. The CDR3 region has the DNA TGTGCCACCAGTGATTCCGGGGGCGGGGGCTATGGCTACACCTTC. Translated: CATSDSGGGGYGYTF.

The chain has TRBV2 and TRBJ2-1; the match to TRBD2 covers 11 bases. Germline V gene data show CDR1 as SNHLY and CDR2 as FYNNEI. The CDR3 length is 15 residues. V lost 4 bases to trimming and J lost 10 bases; unmatched junction nucleotides: 9. The CDR3 region is CASSVGSGRAKEQFF. The CDR3, as DNA: TGTGCCAGCAGTGTCGGTAGCGGGAGGGCCAAGGAGCAGTTCTTC.

The CDR3 DNA reads TGTGCCAGCAGCCTCCGGACTAGCGGGAGGGTCGATGAGCAGTTCTTC. This sequence encodes CASSLRTSGRVDEQFF. The chain links TRBV11-3 to TRBJ2-1; 15 positions agree with TRBD2. The CDR3 contains 16 residues. CDR1 is SGHNT and CDR2 is YENEEA in the germline V gene. J was trimmed by 8 bases and V by 5 bases; bases with no gene match: 7.

This sequence joins TRBV18 and TRBJ2-7; TRBD2 matches at 10 bases. The junction had 11 bases not matched to a gene; V was cut back by 2 bases and J by 7 bases. This CDR3 region has 16 residues. Per germline, CDR1 KGHSH and CDR2 LQKENI. DNA for the CDR3: TGTGCCAGCTCACCAGATTGGGCTAGCGGGAGTAGGGAGCAGTACTTC. Translation: CASSPDWASGSREQYF.

The chain joins TRBV28 to TRBJ2-2; TRBD2 might be the D (5 bases). Per the germline V gene, CDR1 is MDHEN and CDR2 is SYDVKM. The CDR3 totals 14 residues. V was shortened by 3 bases and J by 13 bases, with 18 bases between the two germline ends. This CDR3 reads CASSFGVRAAGLFF. DNA of the CDR3: TGTGCCAGCAGTTTTGGGGTTCGGGCGGCGGGGCTGTTTTTT.

The chain has TRBV5-1 and TRBJ1-3; the D gene is possibly TRBD1 (6 bases). CDR1 and CDR2 (germline): SGHRS, YFSETQ. The V end was cut by 0 bases, the J end by 3 bases, with 10 bases between. This CDR3 is built from 15 residues. CDR3 bases: TGCGCCAGCAGCTTGGTACAGGGCGATGGAAACACCATATATTTT. This translates into CASSLVQGDGNTIYF. Full variable domain (remainder filled in from reference TRBV5-1 and TRBJ1-3): KAGVTQTPRYLIKTRGQQVTLSCSPISGHRSVSWYQQTPGQGLQFLFEYFSETQRNKGNFPGRFSGRQFSNSRSEMNVSTLELGDSALYLCASSLVQGDGNTIYFGEGSWLTVV.

In its sample, this clone was seen once. V gene TRBV5-1 combines with J gene TRBJ2-3; D not resolved. The germline V gene encodes CDR1 SGHRS and CDR2 YFSETQ. V lost 4 bases, J lost 8 bases, and 20 bases lay in between. This CDR3 has 15 amino acids. The CDR3 loop reads CASSPGSRDQGTQYF. The CDR3 DNA reads as TGCGCCAGCAGCCCCGGGTCCCGAGATCAAGGTACGCAGTATTTT. Full variable domain (missing parts from reference TRBV5-1 and TRBJ2-3): KAGVTQTPRYLIKTRGQQVTLSCSPISGHRSVSWYQQTPGQGLQFLFEYFSETQRNKGNFPGRFSGRQFSNSRSEMNVSTLELGDSALYLCASSPGSRDQGTQYFGPGTRLTVL.

This chain links TRBV10-1 with TRBJ2-7; D is unresolved. This CDR3 has 9 residues. The germline V gene has CDR1 WNHNN and CDR2 SYGVQD (reference sequence). V was trimmed by 11 bases and J by 5 bases, leaving 7 bases between them. Written as DNA, the CDR3 is TGCGCCGCGCCAAACGAGCAGTACTTC. Translation gives CAAPNEQYF.

The gene calls are TRBV7-2 and TRBJ2-4; weak D call: TRBD1 (5 bases). There are 17 residues in the CDR3. From germline, CDR1 is SGHTA and CDR2 FQGNSA. V shed 5 bases and J shed 0 bases, with 17 bases lying between them. The CDR3 loop reads CASSQPTGRLAKNIQYF. Written as DNA, the CDR3 is TGTGCCAGCAGCCAACCCACAGGTCGCCTAGCCAAAAACATTCAGTACTTC.

This rearrangement joins TRBV10-3 to TRBJ1-2; maybe TRBD1 (5 bases). CDR1 ENHRY and CDR2 SYGVKD come from the germline V gene. Trimming cost V 6 bases and J 7 bases, with 15 bases left between them. This CDR3 has 13 residues. The CDR3 loop reads CAIRGLKEGGYTF. The DNA of the CDR3 is TGTGCCATCAGGGGACTTAAAGAAGGTGGCTACACCTTC.

The chain joins TRBV10-3 to TRBJ1-1; tentatively, D is TRBD1 (6 bases). V was pared by 0 bases and J by 11 bases, with 16 bases between. This CDR3 is 14 amino acids long. Germline V gene data show CDR1 as ENHRY and CDR2 as SYGVKD. The CDR3 sequence is CAISESYRTDRAFF. DNA of the CDR3: TGTGCCATCAGTGAGTCGTACAGGACAGACCGGGCTTTCTTT.

V and J are TRBV5-4 and TRBJ1-1; TRBD1 agrees at 9 bases. CDR1 SGHNT and CDR2 YYREEE come from the germline V gene (reference sequence). V was pared by 4 bases and J by 4 bases, with 11 bases of the junction left unmatched. This CDR3 has 16 amino acids. CDR3 in amino acids: CASSRIQGAGGTEAFF. CDR3 in DNA: TGTGCCAGCAGCCGAATACAGGGGGCCGGGGGCACTGAAGCTTTCTTT.

The genes are TRBV10-1 and TRBJ2-1; 14 bases fit TRBD2. Germline-derived CDR1 and CDR2 are WNHNN and SYGVQD (reference sequence). This CDR3 has 15 amino acids. After removal of 6 bases from V and 8 bases from J, the junction contained 6 bases not matched to a gene. The CDR3 is CASRTGTSGSDEQFF. The CDR3 DNA sequence: TGCGCCAGCAGGACCGGGACTAGCGGGAGCGATGAGCAGTTCTTC.

This rearrangement joins TRBV12-3 or TRBV12-4 to TRBJ2-7, with a weak D call TRBD2 (6 bases). The CDR3 extends over 13 amino acids. V dropped 7 bases and J dropped 6 bases, with 16 bases sitting between them. The CDR3 spells CASNSGAYAEQYF. In DNA, the CDR3 is TGTGCCAGCAATAGCGGAGCATATGCCGAGCAGTACTTC.

In this sample, this clone turned up once. V is TRBV27 and J is TRBJ2-3; 9 bases align to TRBD2. Germline CDR1 MNHEY, CDR2 SMNVEV (reference sequence). The CDR3 contains 17 residues. The V gene end was trimmed by 2 bases and the J gene end by 2 bases; junction bases not matched to a gene: 8. In nucleotides, the CDR3 is TGTGCCAGCAGTTTAGAAGGAGCGGGAGGCCCCACAGATACGCAGTATTTT. Translating gives CASSLEGAGGPTDTQYF.

As DNA, the CDR3 is TGTGCCAGCAGCCAACTGAGTCTGGGAAACACCATATATTTT. It yields the protein CASSQLSLGNTIYF. The chain recombines TRBV3-1 (or the pseudogene TRBV3-2) with TRBJ1-3; D is undetermined. This CDR3 has 14 residues. Germline V gene data show CDR1 as LGHDT and CDR2 as YNNKEL (reference sequence). The V end lost 2 bases, the J end lost 4 bases, and 9 bases lay between the germline ends.

This rearrangement joins TRBV18 to TRBJ1-2; possibly TRBD1 for D (5 bases). V lost 4 bases and J lost 6, with 18 bases in between. The CDR3 has 15 residues. Looked up from germline, CDR1 is KGHSH and CDR2 is LQKENI. The CDR3 loop is CASSLIKQGPDGYTF. The CDR3 nucleotides read TGTGCCAGCTCACTTATTAAGCAGGGCCCCGATGGCTACACCTTC.

V is TRBV5-4 and J is TRBJ2-1, with TRBD2 as a possible D gene (6 bases). CDR3 size: 14 residues. V shed 1 base and J shed 6 bases, with 11 bases lying between them. Germline loops: CDR1 SGHNT, CDR2 YYREEE (reference sequence). CDR3: CASSLWTTINEQFF. The CDR3 DNA sequence: TGTGCCAGCAGCTTGTGGACTACGATCAATGAGCAGTTCTTC. The whole variable domain, remainder taken from reference TRBV5-4 and TRBJ2-1, is ETGVTQSPTHLIKTRGQQVTLRCSSQSGHNTVSWYQQALGQGPQFIFQYYREEENGRGNFPPRFSGLQFPNYSSELNVNALELDDSALYLCASSLWTTINEQFFGPGTRLTVL.

This clone was detected ten times or more. The chain has TRBV19 and TRBJ2-7; D might be TRBD2 (6 bases). This CDR3 region has 13 residues. Germline V gene sequence: CDR1 LNHDA, CDR2 SQIVND (reference sequence). V gave up 1 base and J gave up 3 bases, with 7 bases separating them. The chain's CDR3 is CASSIAEGYEQYF. The CDR3 nucleotides read TGTGCCAGTAGTATAGCGGAGGGCTACGAGCAGTACTTC.